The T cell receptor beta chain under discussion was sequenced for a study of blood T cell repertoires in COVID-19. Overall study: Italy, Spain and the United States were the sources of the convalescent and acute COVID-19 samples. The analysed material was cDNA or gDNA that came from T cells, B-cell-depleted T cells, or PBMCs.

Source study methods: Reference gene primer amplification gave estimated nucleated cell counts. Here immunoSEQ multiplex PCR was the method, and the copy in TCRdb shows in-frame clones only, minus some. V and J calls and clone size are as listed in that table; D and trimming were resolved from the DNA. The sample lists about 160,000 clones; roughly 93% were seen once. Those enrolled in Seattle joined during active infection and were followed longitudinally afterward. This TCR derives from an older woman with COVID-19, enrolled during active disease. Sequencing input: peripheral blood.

CDR3 in DNA: TGTGCCAGCAGTCCCCCAACTAACTATGGCTACACCTTC. Translation: CASSPPTNYGYTF. The J gene is TRBJ1-2, the V gene TRBV9; D remains ambiguous. Trimming left V 5 bases short and J 0 bases short, with 8 bases between. Germline V gene data show CDR1 as SGDLS and CDR2 as YYNGEE. The CDR3 spans 13 residues.